This entry is about one TCR beta chain. Germline assignment: CDR1 SEHNR and CDR2 FQNEAQ (reference sequence). V lost 2 bases and J 6 bases, leaving 13 bases between the germline ends. The length of the CDR3 is 15 residues. This specimen comes from a study of PD-1 blockade in classical Hodgkin lymphoma. The data were produced by immunoSEQ multiplex PCR, yet TCRdb's version contains in-frame clones alone and is incomplete. The sample carries some 90,000 clones, about 90% recorded once. Following autologous stem cell transplantation, relapse occurred in every patient, and exposure to brentuximab vedotin varied.

The sample in question was peripheral blood mononuclear cells (PBMCs), obtained before the second cycle of nivolumab. The chain uses TRBV7-9 and TRBJ2-2; a weak D match, TRBD2 (6 bases). This TCR derives from a human donor with classical Hodgkin lymphoma. This chain's CDR3 is CASSLPGALAGELFF. For the CDR3, the DNA is TGTGCCAGCAGCTTACCGGGAGCGTTAGCCGGGGAGCTGTTTTTT. Complete variable domain (other parts from reference TRBV7-9 and TRBJ2-2): DTGVSQNPRHKITKRGQNVTFRCDPISEHNRLYWYRQTLGQGPEFLTYFQNEAQLEKSRLLSDRFSAERPKGSFSTLEIQRTEQGDSAMYLCASSLPGALAGELFFGEGSRLTVL.